This TCR beta chain was recorded in a study of post-analysis software for immune sequencing data. Study information: Included among the disease courses, which were recorded for the cohort, were relapsing-remitting, secondary progressive and progressive-relapsing multiple sclerosis.

Per germline, CDR1 MRHNA and CDR2 SNTAGT. The ends lost 9 bases at V and 2 bases at J; junction bases unmatched: 8. This CDR3 region has 14 residues. Details on this clonotype: Its antigen is still unknown.

TCR beta libraries were prepared from cDNA with unique molecular identifiers. MiXCR, run by TCRdb on the PCR reads, gives a single entry per CDR3 protein. The table shows over 300,000 distinct CDR3 sequences, with less than 40% occurring only once. Notes on the study in general: In patients, TRBV5-6, TRBV5-1 and TRBV20-1 belonged to five TRBV segments found more frequently than in controls. By F measure, samples from a shared preparation batch strongly co-clustered. Controls' normalized Chao1 diversity significantly exceeded that of multiple sclerosis patients.

This receptor was identified in a girl under 18 with multiple sclerosis. V gene TRBV6-4 combines with J gene TRBJ2-3, with 7 bases aligning to TRBD1. Sequencing was carried out using blood. The CDR3 is CASPRDRATDTQYF. CDR3 in DNA: TGTGCCAGTCCCCGGGACAGAGCCACAGATACGCAGTATTTT.